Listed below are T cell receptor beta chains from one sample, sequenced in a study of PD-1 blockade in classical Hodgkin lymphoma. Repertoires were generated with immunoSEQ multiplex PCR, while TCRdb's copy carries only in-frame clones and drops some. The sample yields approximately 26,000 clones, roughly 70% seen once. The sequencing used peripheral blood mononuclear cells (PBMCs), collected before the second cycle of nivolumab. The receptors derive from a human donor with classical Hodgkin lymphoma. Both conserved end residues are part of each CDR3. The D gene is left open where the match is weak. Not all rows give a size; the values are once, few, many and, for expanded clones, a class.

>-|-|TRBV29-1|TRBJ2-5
CSVDRIQETQYF
TGCAGCGTTGACAGGATCCAAGAGACCCAGTACTTC
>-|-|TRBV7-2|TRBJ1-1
CASSFGQMNTEAFF
TGTGCCAGCAGCTTTGGACAGATGAACACTGAAGCTTTCTTT
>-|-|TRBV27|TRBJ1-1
CASSYLGGGRITEAFF
TGTGCCAGCAGTTACCTCGGGGGGGGAAGAATCACTGAAGCTTTCTTT
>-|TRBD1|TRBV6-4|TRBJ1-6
CASSRDRDYNSPLHF
TGTGCCAGCAGTCGGGACAGGGACTATAATTCACCCCTCCACTTT
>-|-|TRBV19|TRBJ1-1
CASMTRGGLNTEAFF
TGTGCCAGTATGACCCGGGGAGGGCTGAACACTGAAGCTTTCTTT
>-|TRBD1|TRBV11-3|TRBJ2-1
CASSLGLTGDEQFF
TGTGCCAGCAGCTTAGGCCTGACAGGGGATGAGCAGTTCTTC
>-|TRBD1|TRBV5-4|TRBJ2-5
CASSRQGAEETQYF
TGTGCCAGCAGCAGACAGGGGGCGGAGGAGACCCAGTACTTC
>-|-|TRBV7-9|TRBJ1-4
CASSLERGKSGEKLFF
TGTGCCAGCAGCTTAGAAAGGGGGAAATCAGGGGAAAAACTGTTTTTT
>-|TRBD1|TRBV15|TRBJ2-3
CATSKKGQGAIDTQYF
TGTGCCACCAGCAAAAAGGGACAGGGGGCTATAGATACGCAGTATTTT
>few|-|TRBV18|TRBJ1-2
CASSPPENGYTF
TGTGCCAGCTCACCACCGGAGAATGGCTACACCTTC
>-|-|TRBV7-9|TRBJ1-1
CASSLAGPRTPEAFF
TGTGCCAGCAGCTTAGCCGGGCCCCGGACTCCTGAAGCTTTCTTT
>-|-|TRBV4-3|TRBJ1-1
CASGSTVMNTEAFF
TGCGCCAGTGGGAGTACCGTGATGAACACTGAAGCTTTCTTT
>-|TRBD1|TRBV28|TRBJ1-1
CASRTTRQGWTEAFF
TGTGCCAGCAGAACTACCCGACAGGGATGGACTGAAGCTTTCTTT
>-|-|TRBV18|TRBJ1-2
CASSPLTAVAPDGYTF
TGTGCCAGCTCACCATTGACAGCCGTAGCCCCGGATGGCTACACCTTC
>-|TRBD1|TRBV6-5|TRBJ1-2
CASSRGTGVYGYTF
TGTGCCAGCAGCCGTGGGACAGGGGTGTATGGCTACACCTTC
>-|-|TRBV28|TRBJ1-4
CASMSEKLFF
TGTGCCAGCATGTCTGAAAAACTGTTTTTT
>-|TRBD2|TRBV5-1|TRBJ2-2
CASSFPQSGTSGAGELFF
TGCGCCAGCAGCTTCCCCCAATCCGGGACTAGCGGGGCCGGGGAGCTGTTTTTT
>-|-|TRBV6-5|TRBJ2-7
CASSISRGEQYF
TGTGCCAGCAGCATTAGCCGTGGTGAGCAGTACTTC